Listed below are T cell receptor beta chains from one sample, sequenced in a study of blood T cell repertoires in COVID-19. TCRdb's table, derived via immunoSEQ multiplex PCR, lists solely in-frame clones and lacks some. The sample records 85,000 to 100,000 clones, about 90% being singletons. The sequencing input was peripheral blood. These receptor sequences come from a man aged 50 to 60 with COVID-19, enrolled during active disease. CDR3s include the opening cysteine and the closing phenylalanine or tryptophan. A D gene is named only where the DNA matches it firmly. Clone size is shown for a subset of rows, as once, few, many or a class of expanded clone.

NA,NA,TRBJ2-7,TRBV4-2,CASSQGSSHHEQYF,TGTGCCAGCAGCCAAGGTTCTAGTCATCACGAGCAGTACTTC
NA,NA,TRBJ2-6,TRBV7-8,CASSLVRRGLMARGANVLTF,TGTGCCAGCAGCTTAGTCCGGAGGGGACTTATGGCGAGGGGGGCCAACGTCCTGACTTTC
NA,TRBD1,TRBJ2-1,TRBV30,CAWSQTGGYNEQFF,TGTGCCTGGAGCCAGACAGGGGGGTACAATGAGCAGTTCTTC
NA,NA,TRBJ1-6,TRBV12-3/TRBV12-4,CASTLRQRGPLHF,TGTGCCAGCACCCTACGGCAGAGAGGACCCCTCCACTTT
NA,TRBD1,TRBJ2-1,TRBV5-8,CASSLTGTGSAEQFF,TGTGCCAGCAGCCTAACCGGGACAGGGAGTGCTGAGCAGTTCTTC
NA,TRBD1,TRBJ1-5,TRBV16,CASGPTGGNQPQHF,TGTGCCAGCGGACCCACAGGGGGCAATCAGCCCCAGCATTTT
NA,NA,TRBJ2-2,TRBV4-2,CASSQDPGTNTGELFF,TGTGCCAGCAGCCAAGATCCGGGGACGAACACCGGGGAGCTGTTTTTT
NA,NA,TRBJ1-1,TRBV27,CASSPPGRPAFF,TGTGCCAGCAGTCCCCCGGGTAGGCCCGCTTTCTTT
NA,NA,TRBJ1-5,TRBV6-6,CASSPAGNQPQHF,TGTGCCAGCAGCCCCGCGGGCAATCAGCCCCAGCATTTT
NA,NA,TRBJ1-1,TRBV10-2,CASSNEQLMNTEAFF,TGCGCCAGCAGCAATGAACAGCTAATGAACACTGAAGCTTTCTTT
NA,TRBD1,TRBJ1-5,TRBV6-5,CASSRGDRGIQPQHF,TGTGCCAGCAGTCGTGGGGACAGGGGTATACAGCCCCAGCATTTT
NA,NA,TRBJ2-1,TRBV2,CASSAGSSYNEQFF,TGTGCCAGCAGCGCGGGGAGCTCCTACAATGAGCAGTTCTTC
NA,NA,TRBJ1-6,TRBV18,CASSPSTAYNSPLHF,TGTGCCAGCTCACCCTCGACTGCCTATAATTCACCCCTCCACTTT
NA,NA,TRBJ2-2,TRBV5-6,CASSLRAGFTGELFF,TGTGCCAGCAGCCTACGGGCGGGATTCACCGGGGAGCTGTTTTTT
NA,TRBD2,TRBJ2-2,TRBV9,CASSSPPGLADANTGELFF,TGTGCCAGCAGCTCACCCCCGGGACTAGCGGATGCGAACACCGGGGAGCTGTTTTTT
once,NA,TRBJ2-4,TRBV7-8,CASSLGPKGLAKNIQYF,TGTGCCAGCAGCTTAGGCCCTAAGGGGTTAGCCAAAAACATTCAGTACTTC
NA,NA,TRBJ1-4,TRBV7-9,CASSPNPGEKLFF,TGTGCCAGCAGCCCCAATCCAGGCGAAAAACTGTTTTTT
NA,NA,TRBJ1-1,TRBV28,CASSFIQNTEAFF,TGTGCCAGCAGTTTTATCCAGAATACTGAAGCTTTCTTT